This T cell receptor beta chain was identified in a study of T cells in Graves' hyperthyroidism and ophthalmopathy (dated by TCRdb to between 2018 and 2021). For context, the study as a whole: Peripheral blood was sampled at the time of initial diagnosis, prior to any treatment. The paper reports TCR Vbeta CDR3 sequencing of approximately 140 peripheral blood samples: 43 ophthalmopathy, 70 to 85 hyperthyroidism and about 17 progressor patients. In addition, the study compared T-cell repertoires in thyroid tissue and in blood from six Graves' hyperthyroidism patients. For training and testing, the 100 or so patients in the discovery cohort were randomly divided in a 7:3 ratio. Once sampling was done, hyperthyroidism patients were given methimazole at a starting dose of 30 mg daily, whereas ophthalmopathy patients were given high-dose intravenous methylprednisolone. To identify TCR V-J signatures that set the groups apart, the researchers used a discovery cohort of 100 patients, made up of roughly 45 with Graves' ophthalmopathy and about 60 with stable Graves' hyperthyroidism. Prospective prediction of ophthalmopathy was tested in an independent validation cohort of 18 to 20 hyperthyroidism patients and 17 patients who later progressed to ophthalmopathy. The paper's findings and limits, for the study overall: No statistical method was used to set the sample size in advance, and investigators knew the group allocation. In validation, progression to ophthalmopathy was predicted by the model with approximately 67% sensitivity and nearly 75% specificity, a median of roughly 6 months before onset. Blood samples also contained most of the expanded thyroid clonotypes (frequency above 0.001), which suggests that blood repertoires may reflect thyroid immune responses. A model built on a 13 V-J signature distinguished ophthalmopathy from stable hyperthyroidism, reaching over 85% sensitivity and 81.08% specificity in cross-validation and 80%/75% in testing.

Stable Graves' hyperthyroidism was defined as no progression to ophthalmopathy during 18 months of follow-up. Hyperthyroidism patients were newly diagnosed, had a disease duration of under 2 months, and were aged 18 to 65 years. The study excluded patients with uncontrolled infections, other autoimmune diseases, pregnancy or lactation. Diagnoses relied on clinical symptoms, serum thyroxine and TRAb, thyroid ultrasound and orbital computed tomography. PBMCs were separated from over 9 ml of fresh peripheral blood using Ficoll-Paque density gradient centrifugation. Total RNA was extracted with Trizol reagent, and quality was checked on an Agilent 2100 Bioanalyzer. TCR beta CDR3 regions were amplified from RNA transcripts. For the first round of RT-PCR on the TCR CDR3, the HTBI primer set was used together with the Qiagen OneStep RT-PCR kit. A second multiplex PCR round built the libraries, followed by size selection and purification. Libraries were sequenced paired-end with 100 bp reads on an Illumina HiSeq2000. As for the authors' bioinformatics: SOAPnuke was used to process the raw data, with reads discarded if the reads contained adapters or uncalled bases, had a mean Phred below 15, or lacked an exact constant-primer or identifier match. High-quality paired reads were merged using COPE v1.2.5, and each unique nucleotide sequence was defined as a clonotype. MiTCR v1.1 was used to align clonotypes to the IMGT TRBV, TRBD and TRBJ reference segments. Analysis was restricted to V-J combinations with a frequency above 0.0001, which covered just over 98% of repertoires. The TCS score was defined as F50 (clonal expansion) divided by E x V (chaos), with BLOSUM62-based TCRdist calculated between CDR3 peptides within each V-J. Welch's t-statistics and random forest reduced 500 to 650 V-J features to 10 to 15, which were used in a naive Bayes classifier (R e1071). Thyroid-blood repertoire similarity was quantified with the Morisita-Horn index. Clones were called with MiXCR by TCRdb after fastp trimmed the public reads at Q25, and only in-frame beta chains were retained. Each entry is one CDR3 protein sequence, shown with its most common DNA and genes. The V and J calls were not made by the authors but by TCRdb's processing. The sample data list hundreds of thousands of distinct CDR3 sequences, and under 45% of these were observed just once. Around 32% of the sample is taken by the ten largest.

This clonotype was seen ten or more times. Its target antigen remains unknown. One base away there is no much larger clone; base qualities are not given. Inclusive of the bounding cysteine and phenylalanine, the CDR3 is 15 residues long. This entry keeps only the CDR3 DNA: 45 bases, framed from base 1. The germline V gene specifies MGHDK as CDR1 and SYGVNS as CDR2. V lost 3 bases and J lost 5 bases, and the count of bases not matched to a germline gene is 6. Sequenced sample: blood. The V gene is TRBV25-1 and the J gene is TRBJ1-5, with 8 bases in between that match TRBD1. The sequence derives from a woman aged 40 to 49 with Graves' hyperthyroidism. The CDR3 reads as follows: CASSDSRTGYQPQHF. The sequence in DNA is TGTGCCAGCAGTGACTCTAGGACAGGGTATCAGCCCCAGCATTTT.